The 6 T cell receptor beta chains reported below all come from one sample, sequenced in a study of CD8 T cells in Susac syndrome. It was with random hexamers that about 0.45 to 1 ug RNA was reverse transcribed. A single record per CDR3 protein comes from TCRdb applying MiXCR to the immunoSEQ multiplex PCR reads. The table records some 130,000 distinct CDR3 sequences, less than 95% of them present only once. Sequenced input: CD4+ T cells from PBMCs. The source of these receptors is a human donor with multiple sclerosis.

This chain uses TRBV29-1 with TRBJ1-1, with 11 bases fitting TRBD1. The CDR3 is 15 amino acids. Unmatched junction bases numbered 7, after V lost 4 bases and J lost 3 bases. Germline V gene data show CDR1 as SQVTM and CDR2 as ANQGSEA. CDR3 nucleotide sequence: TGCAGCGTTGGGTCTGGACAGGGGGCGCACACTGAAGCTTTCTTT. Its protein is CSVGSGQGAHTEAFF.

The V gene is TRBV27, the J gene TRBJ2-1, with TRBD1 matching 9 bases. V lost 7 bases and J lost 6; bases outside the gene matches: 10. From germline, CDR1 is MNHEY and CDR2 SMNVEV (reference sequence). CDR3 length: 15 amino acids. CDR3 sequence reads: CASINTGGEGNEQFF. CDR3 nucleotide sequence: TGTGCCAGCATCAATACAGGGGGCGAAGGCAATGAGCAGTTCTTC.

The CDR3, as DNA: TGTGCCAGCAGAGTGGCAGTTTTCGCGAACACCGGGGAGCTGTTTTTT. Translating gives CASRVAVFANTGELFF. The chain couples TRBV6-2 or TRBV6-3 to TRBJ2-2; no clear D. CDR1 is MNHEY and CDR2 is SVGEGT in the germline V gene. This CDR3 is built from 16 residues. The V end lost 6 bases, the J end lost 0 bases, and 14 bases lay between the germline ends.

V is TRBV4-2 and J is TRBJ2-1, with a weak D call TRBD2 (5 bases). Germline V lookup: CDR1 LGHNA, CDR2 YNFKEQ. Trimming cost V 4 bases and J 0 bases, with 10 bases left between them. The CDR3 sequence is 15 residues long. Here the CDR3 DNA reads TGTGCCAGCAGCCGCGACTATTTCTCCTACAATGAGCAGTTCTTC. Protein: CASSRDYFSYNEQFF.

The V gene is TRBV29-1, the J gene TRBJ2-6, with a possible D match to TRBD1 (5 bases). The V gene lost 0 bases and the J gene lost 8 bases, with 8 bases spanning the gap. CDR3 length: 13 amino acids. CDR1 and CDR2 from the germline V gene are SQVTM and ANQGSEA. The CDR3 region is CSVEDRVTNVLTF. For the CDR3, the DNA is TGCAGCGTTGAAGACAGGGTAACCAACGTCCTGACTTTC.

In its sample, this clonotype was seen once. This chain joins TRBV12-3 or TRBV12-4 and TRBJ1-2; D is undetermined. This CDR3 contains 14 residues. Deletions cut 7 bases from V and 7 bases from J, with 19 bases between. The CDR3, as DNA: TGTGCCAGCACCTCTTTGAGCCGAACAACTGGCTACACCTTC. Protein product: CASTSLSRTTGYTF.